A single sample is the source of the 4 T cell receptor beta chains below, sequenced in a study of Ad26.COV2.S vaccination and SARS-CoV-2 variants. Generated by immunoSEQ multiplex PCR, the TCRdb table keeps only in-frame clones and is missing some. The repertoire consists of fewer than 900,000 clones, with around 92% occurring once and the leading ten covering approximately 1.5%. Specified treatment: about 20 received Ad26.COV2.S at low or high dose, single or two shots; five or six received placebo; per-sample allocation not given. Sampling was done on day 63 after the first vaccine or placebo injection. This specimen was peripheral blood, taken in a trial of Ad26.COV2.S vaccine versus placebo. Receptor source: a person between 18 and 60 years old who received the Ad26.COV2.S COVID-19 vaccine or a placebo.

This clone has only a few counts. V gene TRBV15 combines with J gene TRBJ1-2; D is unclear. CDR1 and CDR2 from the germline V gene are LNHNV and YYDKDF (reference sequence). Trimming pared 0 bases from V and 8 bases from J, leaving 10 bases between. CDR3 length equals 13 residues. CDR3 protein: CATSRDPHRGYTF. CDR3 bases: TGTGCCACCAGCAGAGATCCCCACCGGGGCTACACCTTC.

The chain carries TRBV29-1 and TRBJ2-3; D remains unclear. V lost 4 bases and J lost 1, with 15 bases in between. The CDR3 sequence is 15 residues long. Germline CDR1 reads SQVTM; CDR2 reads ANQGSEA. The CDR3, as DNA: TGCAGCGTTGGGGCCGGTAGGATCCGCACAGATACGCAGTATTTT. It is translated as CSVGAGRIRTDTQYF.

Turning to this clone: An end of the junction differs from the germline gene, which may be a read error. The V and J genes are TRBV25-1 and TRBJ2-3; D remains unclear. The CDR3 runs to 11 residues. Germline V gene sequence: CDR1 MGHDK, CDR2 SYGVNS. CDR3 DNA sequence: TGTGCCAGCAGGTCGGGTTGGGCAGAGGATTTT. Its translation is CASRSGWAEDF.

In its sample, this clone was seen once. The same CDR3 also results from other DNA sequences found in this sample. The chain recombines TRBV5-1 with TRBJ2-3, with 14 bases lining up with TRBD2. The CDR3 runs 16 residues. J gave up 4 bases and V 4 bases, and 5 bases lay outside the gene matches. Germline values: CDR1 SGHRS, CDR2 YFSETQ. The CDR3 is CASSLGLAGDADTQYF. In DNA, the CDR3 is TGCGCCAGCAGCCTGGGACTAGCGGGAGATGCAGATACGCAGTATTTT.